This T cell receptor beta chain derives from a study of response to subunit inactivated influenza vaccine (dated by TCRdb to the late 2010s). Context from the whole study: The study used deep quantitative T cell receptor repertoire profiling to track responses to a trivalent subunit inactivated influenza vaccine.

The method behind the library was RT-PCR. Sequencing was carried out with an Illumina HiSeq 2500. The public reads were reanalyzed by TCRdb: fastp trimming at Q25, MiXCR alignment, in-frame beta chains only. Rows merge per CDR3 protein into single entries with the most common DNA and genes. This sample comprises about 500,000 distinct CDR3 sequences, approximately 17% of them detected only once. Clones ranked in the top ten supply around 3% of the sample. As to this clonotype: The antigen this receptor binds is unknown. Per-base quality was not reported, and no clone a single base away is much larger than it.

What the work shows at the level of the full study, not this receptor alone: The authors proposed that each seasonal influenza vaccination may bring in only a limited number of new T cells.

The sample in question was CD4+ T cells sorted from PBMCs, obtained roughly 24 months after vaccination. This TCR was recovered from a man in his fifties or sixties who received an inactivated influenza vaccine. Donor details come from another sample of the same person, matched by shared clones.

Here is the DNA: TGTGCCACCAGCTCGACTGGGAGGGAGCAGTACTTC. Its protein product is CATSSTGREQYF. The V and J segments used are TRBV24-1 and TRBJ2-7; 6 matching bases give a weak D call of TRBD2. CDR1 KGHDR and CDR2 SFDVKD are derived from the germline V gene. There are 12 amino acids in the CDR3, from cysteine to phenylalanine inclusive. CDR3 DNA only is kept here, 36 bases in frame from base 1. Trimming costs V 7 bases and J 7 bases, and their ends lie 13 bases apart.